This T cell receptor beta chain is from a study of cytomegalovirus exposure and HLA in healthy donors. For the study at large: Findings of an earlier analysis included roughly 110 million unique TCR beta sequences from roughly 190 million T cells. Study-wide results and caveats: V- and J-gene trimming in TCR beta was tied to a missense DCLRE1C variant by an analysis performed later. The study assumed roughly uniform donor sequencing depth for presence/absence analyses.

Worth noting for this clone: Its antigen is as yet unknown.

J lost 0 bases, V lost 5 bases, and 10 bases had no gene match. Germline V lookup: CDR1 SNHLY, CDR2 FYNNEI. This CDR3 is 17 amino acids long. It was with 60 Vbeta and 13 Jbeta primers that the PCR ran. Measured with immunoSEQ multiplex PCR; TCRdb has only the in-frame clones, and not every one. Of approximately 160,000 clones listed, about four fifths are singletons. The clonotype was recovered from a male donor in good health and CMV-seropositive. The rearrangement links TRBV2 to TRBJ2-7; 10 bases are shared with TRBD1. Sample: PBMCs. CDR3 sequence reads: CASSSTGTGASSYEQYF. In nucleotides, the CDR3 is TGTGCCAGCAGTTCTACCGGGACAGGGGCATCCTCCTACGAGCAGTACTTC.